Shown below are 3 T cell receptor beta chains from a single sample sequenced in a study of shared clonotypes between healthy human individuals. Generated by immunoSEQ multiplex PCR, the TCRdb table keeps only in-frame clones and is missing some. The sample yields nearly 2 million clones, about 94% seen once. CD45RO negativity and positive selection for CCR7 defined naive CD8 cells, a population that excluded terminally differentiated effector memory CD45RA+ cells. The material sequenced was naive CD8+ T cells sorted from blood. The receptors stem from a man between 18 and 35 years old in good health.

As for this clone: The same CDR3 is also encoded by other DNA sequences in this sample. The CDR3 reads CASSPLGSSYEQYF. CDR3 sequence (DNA): TGTGCCAGCAGCCCATTGGGGAGCTCCTACGAGCAGTACTTC. The chain combines TRBV7-8 with TRBJ2-7, with D possibly TRBD2 on 5 matching bases. Trimming cost V 5 bases and J 0 bases, with 11 bases left between them. Germline CDR1 is SGHVS and CDR2 is FQNEAQ. CDR3 length: 14 amino acids.

The chain combines TRBV27 with TRBJ2-3; no clear D gene. The ends were cut back, 2 bases at V and 1 base at J, with 7 bases in the middle. This CDR3 comprises 14 residues. From germline, CDR1 is MNHEY and CDR2 SMNVEV (reference sequence). CDR3 in DNA: TGTGCCAGCAGTTTAAATTTTCGCACAGATACGCAGTATTTT. Amino acids: CASSLNFRTDTQYF.

This chain uses TRBV21-1 with TRBJ2-7. TRBV21-1 is a known pseudogene. The CDR3 totals 13 residues. CDR3 sequence: CASSKDGIREQYF. The CDR3 nucleotides read TGTGCCAGCAGCAAAGATGGGATACGAGAGCAGTACTTC.